One and the same sample provided the 4 T cell receptor beta chains below, sequenced in a study of T cell responses to AZD1222 COVID-19 vaccine. The method was immunoSEQ multiplex PCR; TCRdb's version includes in-frame clones alone and lacks a portion of them. This sample carries about 100,000 clones, 85% to 95% of them seen once, and the ten largest clones take around 5%. The sequences come from peripheral blood, collected on day 0 of AZD1222 vaccination. These receptors all stem from an adult in good health.

The V and J genes are TRBV18 and TRBJ1-1; D call uncertain. Germline CDR1 is KGHSH and CDR2 is LQKENI. There are 13 residues in the CDR3. V lost 2 bases, J lost 1 base, and 5 bases lay in between. This CDR3 is CASSPDKNTEAFF. The CDR3 region has the DNA TGTGCCAGCTCACCAGACAAGAACACTGAAGCTTTCTTT.

The V gene is TRBV6-5, the J gene TRBJ1-2; unclear D gene. The CDR3 length is 12 residues. Germline loops: CDR1 MNHEY, CDR2 SVGAGI. The ends were cut back, 2 bases at V and 13 bases at J, with 14 bases in the middle. The CDR3 DNA follows: TGTGCCAGCAGTTACCCCGGCGAGGCGAGCACCTTC. Translating gives CASSYPGEASTF.

The chain is built from TRBV28 and TRBJ2-5; D gene ambiguous. This CDR3 region has 13 residues. Trimming removed 8 bases from V and 1 base from J, with 11 bases in between. Germline V gene sequence: CDR1 MDHEN, CDR2 SYDVKM. The DNA of the CDR3 is TGTGCCAGCCTCCGACGCAGCCAAGAGACCCAGTACTTC. This codes for CASLRRSQETQYF.

The V call is TRBV19, the J call TRBJ1-2; D possibly corresponds to TRBD1 (5 bases). V gave up 6 bases and J gave up 4 bases, with 15 bases separating them. The germline gives CDR1 LNHDA, CDR2 SQIVND (reference sequence). The CDR3 sequence is 14 residues long. CDR3 amino acids: CASSPPGGTYGYTF. DNA of the CDR3: TGTGCCAGTAGCCCCCCGGGGGGGACCTATGGCTACACCTTC.